A single sample is the source of the 13 T cell receptor beta chains below, sequenced in a study of T-cell reconstitution after alpha-beta-depleted transplantation in children (dated by TCRdb to the mid-2010s). Library construction relied on PCR. The sample was run on an Illumina HiSeq 2500. Molecular barcoding was employed in the preparation of TCR libraries, with unique molecular identifiers being used to normalize TCRbeta repertoire quantification. Starting from the raw public reads, TCRdb applied fastp trimming at Q25, assembled clones with MiXCR and retained in-frame beta chains. All rows with the same CDR3 protein become a single entry with the most common DNA and genes. This sample is represented by about 270,000 distinct CDR3 sequences; approximately 9.6% of them were singletons. Of the sample, about 9.4% is held by the ten largest clones. Sequenced material: PBMCs from the stem cell graft donor, taken from the stem cell graft. Receptors were obtained from a human donor who donated a stem cell graft to a child with SCID.

In this sample, this clonotype turned up a few times. This sequence joins TRBV4-1 and TRBJ1-6, with D perhaps matching TRBD1 (6 bases). V lost 0 bases to trimming and J lost 9 bases, with 9 bases between them. This CDR3 comprises 14 residues. Germline CDR1 reads MGHRA; CDR2 reads YSYEKL. CDR3 protein: CASSQEGGGSPLHF. The CDR3 DNA follows: TGCGCCAGCAGCCAAGAAGGGGGAGGTTCACCCCTCCACTTT.

This clonotype was seen a handful of times. The rearrangement joins TRBV14 to TRBJ2-2; the D is unclear. CDR3 length equals 13 residues. The germline CDR1 and CDR2 sequences are SGHDN and FVKESK. V shed 1 base and J shed 6 bases, with 6 bases lying between them. CDR3 bases: TGTGCCAGCAGCCAAGTAGGACCCGGGGAGCTGTTTTTT. As protein: CASSQVGPGELFF.

V and J are TRBV6-1 and TRBJ2-3; D is uncertain. The CDR3 extends over 13 amino acids. Germline loops: CDR1 MNHNS, CDR2 SASEGT. V shed 10 bases and J shed 2 bases, with 13 bases lying between them. The CDR3 protein is CATRQTITDTQYF. For the CDR3, the DNA is TGTGCCACCCGTCAAACAATCACAGATACGCAGTATTTT.

This clonotype was detected many times. The chain employs TRBV20-1 and TRBJ2-5, with a weak D call TRBD2 (5 bases). This CDR3 comprises 12 residues. In germline, CDR1 is DFQATT, CDR2 SNEGSKA (reference sequence). V was cut by 3 bases and J by 5 bases, with 10 bases left in between. Written as DNA, the CDR3 is TGCAGTGCTAGTGACTTAGCGGAGACCCAGTACTTC. It encodes CSASDLAETQYF.

This clonotype has a count of ten or more. The chain couples TRBV5-1 to TRBJ2-7, with D uncertain. The V gene's germline CDR1 is SGHRS and CDR2 YFSETQ. This CDR3 contains 12 residues. V lost 3 bases to trimming and J lost 3 bases, with 7 bases between them. CDR3 residues: CASSSDNYEQYF. CDR3 sequence (DNA): TGCGCCAGCAGCTCAGACAACTACGAGCAGTACTTC.

This clonotype was seen a single time. V is TRBV3-1 and J is TRBJ2-1; D is unclear. Judging by the DNA end, TRBJ2-7 fits better; the J call may be wrong. Per germline, CDR1 LGHDT and CDR2 YNNKEL (reference sequence). This CDR3 is built from 14 residues. In DNA form, the CDR3 reads TGTGCCAGCAGCCACATATCCTTAGGCAATGAGCAGTACTTC. It specifies CASSHISLGNEQYF.

This clonotype showed up just a few times. The V and J genes are TRBV5-1 and TRBJ2-7; TRBD2 is a possible D gene (6 bases). The germline V gene encodes CDR1 SGHRS and CDR2 YFSETQ. V was cut by 4 bases and J by 2 bases, with 16 bases left in between. The CDR3 has 15 residues. CDR3 in DNA: TGCGCCAGCAGCCGATCTAGCGTGGATCCCTACGAGCAGTACTTC. Protein: CASSRSSVDPYEQYF.

This clonotype was seen a few times. The J gene is TRBJ1-6, the V gene TRBV18, with D hard to call. Trimming removed 2 bases at V and 9 bases at J, with 11 bases between. The CDR3 is 14 residues long. Germline V gene lookup returns CDR1 KGHSH and CDR2 LQKENI. DNA of the CDR3: TGTGCCAGCTCACCAGAGGGTTCGGGTTCACCCCTCCACTTT. It encodes CASSPEGSGSPLHF.

In its sample, this clonotype was seen a few times. For the CDR3, the DNA is TGTGCCAGCAGCTTACGGGACACCCCCACAGATACGCAGTATTTT. This gives the protein CASSLRDTPTDTQYF. The chain employs TRBV7-9 and TRBJ2-3; D might be TRBD1 (6 bases). CDR1 SEHNR and CDR2 FQNEAQ come from the germline V gene (reference sequence). This CDR3 contains 15 residues. Trimming removed 2 bases from V and 2 bases from J, with 11 bases in between.

This clonotype was detected only a few times. The V call is TRBV29-1, the J call TRBJ2-2; possibly TRBD1 for D (5 bases). V gave up 7 bases and J gave up 3 bases, with 12 bases separating them. Germline loops: CDR1 SQVTM, CDR2 ANQGSEA. The CDR3 has 13 residues. The CDR3 DNA sequence: TGCAGCGCGCAAAAACAGGACACCGGGGAGCTGTTTTTT. This gives the protein CSAQKQDTGELFF.

There are a few counts of this clonotype. The rearrangement uses TRBV6-1 and TRBJ1-5, with TRBD1 matching over 8 bases. From germline, CDR1 is MNHNS and CDR2 SASEGT. Losses at the gene ends were 5 bases for V and 0 bases for J; bases not matched to a gene: 6. This CDR3 spans 16 amino acids. As DNA, the CDR3 is TGTGCCAGCAGTACCGGACAGGGCACTAGCAATCAGCCCCAGCATTTT. Translating gives CASSTGQGTSNQPQHF.

This clonotype was seen a few times. The V and J genes are TRBV11-2 and TRBJ1-2; D ambiguous. The CDR3 has 15 amino acids. Germline V gives CDR1 SGHAT, CDR2 FQNNGV. Trimming stripped 5 bases from V and 8 bases from J, with 21 bases between. The CDR3 sequence is CASSPAGILARGYTF. In DNA, the CDR3 is TGTGCCAGCAGCCCCGCGGGGATCCTTGCTCGAGGCTACACCTTC.

The chain uses TRBV24-1 and TRBJ2-1; D call uncertain. The CDR3 extends over 13 amino acids. The germline CDR1 and CDR2 sequences are KGHDR and SFDVKD. With 4 bases removed from V and 4 bases from J, the gap between germline ends came to 7 bases. The DNA of the CDR3 is TGTGCCACCAGTGACCCCAAATACAATGAGCAGTTCTTC. Translating gives CATSDPKYNEQFF.